This TCR beta chain was retrieved from a study of CD8+CD57+ T cells in acquired aplastic anemia (dated by TCRdb to the late 2010s). As for the study more broadly: On average, sorted CD4+ and CD8+ cells yielded 3 to 4 ug of extracted DNA, with a range of about 0.17 to 27.4 ug. A CD8+CD57+ expansion meant a frequency higher than the mean frequency seen in healthy subjects.

A note on this clonotype: Its antigen is unknown. No base-level quality is on record; no much larger clone is a single base apart.

The paper as a whole reports these results and caveats: Roughly 29 CD8+ CDR3 sequences were found in both patients and controls but appeared to be highly expressed in patients and within the immunodominant clones of the patients. Patients and healthy controls showed no significant difference in CD8+ Simpson's diversity (P=0.060).

TCR beta VDJ combination and CDR3 sequence profiling used genomic DNA as the template. An Illumina HiSeq 2000 was the platform used for TCR repertoire sequencing. The published analysis was carried out like this. Repertoires were assessed using TRBV/TRBJ rearrangement plots, CDR3 size and DJ length profiles, and Simpson's diversity index. Whichever DNA sequence was most abundant in the deep sequencing data was defined as the immunodominant clone. CDR3 amino acid sequences were checked for sharing across subjects and were also compared against the VDJdb database and published repertoires. TCRdb reprocessing: public reads trimmed at Q25 with fastp, clones called with MiXCR, in-frame beta chains kept. One record per CDR3 amino acid sequence lists the most common genes and DNA. The V and J calls reflect TCRdb's pipeline rather than the authors' work. The sample data list 150,000 to 200,000 distinct CDR3 sequences, and 48% of these were observed just once. The ten top clones hold about 2% of the sample.

The patients picked for sequencing were ones in whom flow cytometry had shown an expansion of CD8+CD57+ cells. Every patient had a diagnosis of severe acquired aplastic anemia based on International Study of Aplastic Anemia and Agranulocytosis and Camitta criteria. Patients had received no therapy at the time of blood sampling. In this study, sorted CD4+ and CD8+ T cells from the blood of healthy subjects and of severe aplastic anemia patients had their TCR repertoires deep-sequenced. Patients were enrolled in the USA under clinicaltrials.gov protocols 00001620, 01623167, 00001397, 00071045, 00081523 and 00961064. Ficoll-Paque density gradient centrifugation was used to isolate peripheral blood mononuclear cells. CD4+ and CD8+ T cells were sorted by FACS or magnetic beads before DNA extraction. After removal of 3 bases from V and 6 bases from J, the junction retains 6 bases not matched to a gene. Inclusive of the bounding cysteine and phenylalanine, the CDR3 is 14 residues long. Only the CDR3 DNA is retained, 42 bases long and in frame from the first base. The germline V gene gives CDR1 as SNHLY and CDR2 as FYNNEI.

The clonotype comes from a human donor with aplastic anemia. Recombination linked TRBV2 to TRBJ2-7; 9 junctional bases match TRBD2. Sequenced input: sorted CD4+, CD8+, or CD8+CD57+ T cells (not recorded which) from PBMCs. The bases read TGTGCCAGCAGTGAGGCGGGAGGGCCTACCGAGCAGTACTTC. The encoded protein is CASSEAGGPTEQYF.